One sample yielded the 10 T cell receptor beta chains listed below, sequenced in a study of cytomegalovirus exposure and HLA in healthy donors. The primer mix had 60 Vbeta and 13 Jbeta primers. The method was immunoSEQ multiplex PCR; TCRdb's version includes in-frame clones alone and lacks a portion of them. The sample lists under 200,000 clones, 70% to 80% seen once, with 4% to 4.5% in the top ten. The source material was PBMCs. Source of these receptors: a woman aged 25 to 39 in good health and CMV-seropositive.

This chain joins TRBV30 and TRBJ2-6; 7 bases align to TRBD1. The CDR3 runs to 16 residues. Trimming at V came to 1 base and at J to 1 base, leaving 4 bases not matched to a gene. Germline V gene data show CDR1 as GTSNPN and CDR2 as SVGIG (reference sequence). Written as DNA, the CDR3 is TGTGCCTGGAGTGCCCACAGGGGATCTGGGGCCAACGTCCTGACTTTC. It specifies CAWSAHRGSGANVLTF.

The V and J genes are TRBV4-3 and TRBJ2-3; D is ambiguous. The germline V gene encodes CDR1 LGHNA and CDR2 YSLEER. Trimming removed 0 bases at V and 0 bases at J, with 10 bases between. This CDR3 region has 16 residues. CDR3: CASSQDSTPSTDTQYF. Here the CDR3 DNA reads TGCGCCAGCAGCCAAGATAGCACCCCTAGCACAGATACGCAGTATTTT.

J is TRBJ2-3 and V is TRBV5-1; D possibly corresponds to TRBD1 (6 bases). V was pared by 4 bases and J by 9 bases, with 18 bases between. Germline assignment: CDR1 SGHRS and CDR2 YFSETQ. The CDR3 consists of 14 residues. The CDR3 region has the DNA TGCGCCAGCAGCCCGACGGACAGACCTAGCACGCAGTATTTT. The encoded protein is CASSPTDRPSTQYF.

The CDR3 loop reads CATTSGSNEQFF. CDR3 in DNA: TGTGCCACGACTAGCGGGAGTAATGAGCAGTTCTTC. The V call is TRBV7-8, the J call TRBJ2-1, with 12 bases aligning to TRBD2. With V trimmed by 10 bases and J by 7 bases, 2 bases remained unmatched. Germline assignment: CDR1 SGHVS and CDR2 FQNEAQ. This CDR3 spans 12 amino acids.

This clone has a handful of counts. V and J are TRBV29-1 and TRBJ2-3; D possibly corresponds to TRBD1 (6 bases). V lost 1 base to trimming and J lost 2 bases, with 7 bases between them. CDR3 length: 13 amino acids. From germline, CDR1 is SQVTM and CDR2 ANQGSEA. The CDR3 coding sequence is TGCAGCGTTGAAGGGGGGCCCACAGATACGCAGTATTTT. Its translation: CSVEGGPTDTQYF.

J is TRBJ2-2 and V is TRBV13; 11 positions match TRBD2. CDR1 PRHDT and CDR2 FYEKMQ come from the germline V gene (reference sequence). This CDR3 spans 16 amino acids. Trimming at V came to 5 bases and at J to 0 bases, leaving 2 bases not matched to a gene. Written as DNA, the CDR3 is TGTGCCAGCAGCGTGGGACTAGCGGCGAACACCGGGGAGCTGTTTTTT. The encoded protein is CASSVGLAANTGELFF. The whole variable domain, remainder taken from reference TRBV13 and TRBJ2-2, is AAGVIQSPRHLIKEKRETATLKCYPIPRHDTVYWYQQGPGQDPQFLISFYEKMQSDKGSIPDRFSAQQFSDYHSELNMSSLELGDSALYFCASSVGLAANTGELFFGEGSRLTVL.

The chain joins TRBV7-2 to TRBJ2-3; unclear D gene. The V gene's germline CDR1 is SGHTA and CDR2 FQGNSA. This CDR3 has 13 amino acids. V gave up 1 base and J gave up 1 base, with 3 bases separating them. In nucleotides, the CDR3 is TGTGCCAGCAGCTTAGGAGGCACAGATACGCAGTATTTT. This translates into CASSLGGTDTQYF.

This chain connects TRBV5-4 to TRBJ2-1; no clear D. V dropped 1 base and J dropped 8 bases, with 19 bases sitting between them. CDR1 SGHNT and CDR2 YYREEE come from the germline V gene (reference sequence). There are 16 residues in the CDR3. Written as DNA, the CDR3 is TGTGCCAGCAGCTTGCGTTTAATCGTAGGTAGCTATGAGCAGTTCTTC. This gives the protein CASSLRLIVGSYEQFF.

The CDR3 reads CASSKEASGDNEQFF. Written as DNA, the CDR3 is TGTGCCAGCAGCAAAGAGGCTAGCGGAGACAATGAGCAGTTCTTC. The rearrangement links TRBV21-1 to TRBJ2-1; TRBD2, the D gene given by the table, was not confirmed from the DNA. TRBV21-1 corresponds to a pseudogene. The CDR3 runs 15 residues.

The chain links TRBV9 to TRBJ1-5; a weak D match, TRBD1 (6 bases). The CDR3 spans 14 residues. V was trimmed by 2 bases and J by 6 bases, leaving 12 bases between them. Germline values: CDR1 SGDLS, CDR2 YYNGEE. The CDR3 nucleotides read TGTGCCAGCAGCGTGGGGGGGGCAGGTCAGCCCCAGCATTTT. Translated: CASSVGGAGQPQHF.